The present T cell receptor (beta chain) was sequenced within a study of beta chain features in type 1 diabetes. Per germline, CDR1 SGDLS and CDR2 YYNGEE. V lost 5 bases and J lost 2; bases outside the gene matches: 2. This CDR3 region has 15 residues. Isolated RNA was reverse transcribed in full, so expressed TCRB transcripts were sequenced. Deep immunoSEQ sequencing covered naive, central memory and regulatory T cell samples. Method: immunoSEQ multiplex PCR; TCRdb's copy keeps in-frame clones and lacks some. The sample yields around 250,000 clones, around 21% seen once. Notes on this clone: The antigen is undetermined.

General observations from the study: Shorter TCRB CDR3s, moderately but significantly so, were found in Type 1 diabetes patients in all four CD4+ subsets.

Populations obtained by sorting all exceeded 98% purity. This chain joins TRBV9 and TRBJ2-1; the match to TRBD2 covers 12 bases. The origin of this receptor is a woman in her thirties or forties with type 1 diabetes. The source material was naive CD4+ T cells from blood. The CDR3 is CASRTSGSTYNEQFF. In DNA, the CDR3 is TGTGCCAGCAGGACTAGCGGGAGTACCTACAATGAGCAGTTCTTC. Looking up the rest from reference TRBV9 and TRBJ2-1 gives the full variable domain: DSGVTQTPKHLITATGQRVTLRCSPRSGDLSVYWYQQSLDQGLQFLIQYYNGEERAKGNILERFSAQQFPDLHSELNLSSLELGDSALYFCASRTSGSTYNEQFFGPGTRLTVL.